The clone carrying this TCR beta chain was detected a few times. The data stem from a study of blood T cell repertoires in COVID-19. Assignments of participants to cohorts depended upon their own reported clinical history. TCRdb keeps only in-frame clones here, not all; method: immunoSEQ multiplex PCR. The table includes some 460,000 clones, 70% to 90% detected once. This receptor was obtained from a woman between 18 and 29 years old with acute COVID-19. Sequencing input: PBMCs or T cells enriched from blood (not recorded which).

CDR3 nucleotides: TGTGCCAGCAGCTTAGGTGCAGGGAGGACCGGGGAGCTGTTTTTT. Amino acids: CASSLGAGRTGELFF. The chain has TRBV11-3 and TRBJ2-2; TRBD2 might be the D (6 bases). V dropped 1 base and J dropped 5 bases, with 11 bases sitting between them. The CDR3 contains 15 residues. CDR1 SGHNT and CDR2 YENEEA come from the germline V gene.